These 15 T cell receptor beta chains share one sample of origin, sequenced in a study of blood T cell repertoires in COVID-19. The repertoire was sequenced with immunoSEQ multiplex PCR; TCRdb's copy has only in-frame clones and lacks some. The sample contains some 300,000 clones, approximately 84% of which appear only once. Source material: PBMCs or T cells enriched from blood (not recorded which). These receptors all come from a woman aged 25 to 39 who had recovered from COVID-19.

V usage is TRBV28 and J usage is TRBJ1-1; 7 positions match TRBD1. The germline V gene has CDR1 MDHEN and CDR2 SYDVKM. There are 15 residues in the CDR3. Unmatched junction bases numbered 6, after V lost 5 bases and J lost 0 bases. CDR3 loop: CASSTRQGMNTEAFF. The CDR3, as DNA: TGTGCCAGCAGTACCCGACAGGGCATGAACACTGAAGCTTTCTTT. Full variable domain (missing parts from reference TRBV28 and TRBJ1-1): DVKVTQSSRYLVKRTGEKVFLECVQDMDHENMFWYRQDPGLGLRLIYFSYDVKMKEKGDIPEGYSVSREKKERFSLILESASTNQTSMYLCASSTRQGMNTEAFFGQGTRLTVV.

This clone has only one observation. V gene TRBV12-3 or TRBV12-4 combines with J gene TRBJ1-5; no definite D call. V lost 5 bases and J lost 2, with 7 bases in between. The CDR3 consists of 13 residues. The CDR3 loop reads CASSEGGNQPQHF. The CDR3 bases are TGTGCCAGCAGTGAAGGAGGCAATCAGCCCCAGCATTTT.

The J gene is TRBJ2-1, the V gene TRBV4-1, with D perhaps matching TRBD2 (6 bases). The CDR3 is 17 residues long. The V end was cut by 2 bases, the J end by 8 bases, with 22 bases between. The germline gives CDR1 MGHRA, CDR2 YSYEKL. The chain's CDR3 is CASSQNPGLTRRDEQFF. The CDR3 DNA follows: TGCGCCAGCAGCCAAAATCCGGGACTCACACGCCGGGATGAGCAGTTCTTC.

This rearrangement joins TRBV6-5 to TRBJ2-7, with D possibly TRBD1 on 6 matching bases. Per the germline V gene, CDR1 is MNHEY and CDR2 is SVGAGI. V was clipped by 6 bases and J by 0 bases, with 15 bases between them. The CDR3 covers 15 residues. The CDR3 coding sequence is TGTGCCAGCAGAAACAGGGAGTGGATCTCCTACGAGCAGTACTTC. Translating it yields CASRNREWISYEQYF.

The chain uses TRBV7-9 and TRBJ1-2; TRBD1 matches 7 bases. The CDR3 covers 13 residues. Trimming removed 5 bases from V and 9 bases from J; junction bases left unmatched: 9. CDR1 is SEHNR, CDR2 FQNEAQ, per germline (reference sequence). The CDR3 DNA sequence: TGTGCCAGCAGCGCTGGACAGGCTAAAAGCTACACCTTC. Amino acid sequence: CASSAGQAKSYTF.

The chain uses TRBV28 and TRBJ1-1; D is unresolved. Between the trimmed V and J ends, which lost 2 bases and 4 bases, there was a span of 8 bases. This CDR3 is built from 13 residues. The V gene's germline CDR1 is MDHEN and CDR2 SYDVKM. CDR3 nucleotides: TGTGCCAGCAGTTTAGTACAGATCACTGAAGCTTTCTTT. Translating gives CASSLVQITEAFF.

The rearrangement uses TRBV28 and TRBJ2-5; perhaps TRBD1 as D (5 bases). Deletions cut 2 bases from V and 4 bases from J, with 8 bases between. CDR3 length equals 13 residues. The germline gives CDR1 MDHEN, CDR2 SYDVKM. CDR3 in amino acids: CASSLQGRETQYF. CDR3 DNA: TGTGCCAGCAGTTTACAGGGTAGAGAGACCCAGTACTTC. The entire variable domain, with the rest obtained from reference TRBV28 and TRBJ2-5, is as follows: DVKVTQSSRYLVKRTGEKVFLECVQDMDHENMFWYRQDPGLGLRLIYFSYDVKMKEKGDIPEGYSVSREKKERFSLILESASTNQTSMYLCASSLQGRETQYFGPGTRLLVL.

The table lists this clone with a count of one. V gene TRBV29-1 combines with J gene TRBJ2-2, with 7 nucleotides matching TRBD1. CDR3 length: 14 amino acids. CDR1 and CDR2 from the germline V gene are SQVTM and ANQGSEA. V trimming: 6 bases; J trimming: 0 bases; junction bases outside the gene matches: 4. This CDR3 is CSVRDRTNTGELFF. The CDR3 DNA reads TGCAGCGTGAGGGACAGAACGAACACCGGGGAGCTGTTTTTT.

The chain employs TRBV2 and TRBJ1-2, with 8 bases fitting TRBD1. This CDR3 has 15 amino acids. Germline assignment: CDR1 SNHLY and CDR2 FYNNEI. Germline trimming cut 5 bases from V and 8 bases from J; bases unmatched to any gene: 13. CDR3 region: CASSREGQAVEGYTF. Written as DNA, the CDR3 is TGTGCCAGCAGTAGAGAGGGACAGGCAGTGGAAGGCTACACCTTC.

The chain links TRBV5-5 to TRBJ2-1, with D possibly TRBD2 on 5 matching bases. Germline-derived CDR1 and CDR2 are SGHKS and YYEKEE (reference sequence). The CDR3 sequence is 15 residues long. Trimming removed 4 bases from V and 0 bases from J, with 11 bases in between. This CDR3 reads CASSKERISYNEQFF. In DNA, the CDR3 is TGTGCCAGCAGCAAAGAGCGGATCTCCTACAATGAGCAGTTCTTC. Filled out from reference TRBV5-5 and TRBJ2-1, the complete variable domain reads DAGVTQSPTHLIKTRGQQVTLRCSPISGHKSVSWYQQVLGQGPQFIFQYYEKEERGRGNFPDRFSARQFPNYSSELNVNALLLGDSALYLCASSKERISYNEQFFGPGTRLTVL.

The chain combines TRBV2 with TRBJ1-1; 9 positions match TRBD1. The CDR3 is made up of 17 amino acids. CDR1 SNHLY and CDR2 FYNNEI come from the germline V gene. With V trimmed by 3 bases and J by 0 bases, 8 bases remained unmatched. Written as DNA, the CDR3 is TGTGCCAGCAGTGAGTCCGGGACAGGGTACTTGAACACTGAAGCTTTCTTT. Amino acids: CASSESGTGYLNTEAFF.

V and J are TRBV28 and TRBJ1-6; 7 bases line up with TRBD1. This CDR3 region has 16 residues. The germline CDR1 and CDR2 sequences are MDHEN and SYDVKM. The J segment lost 8 bases and the V segment lost 2 bases, leaving 9 bases of the junction unmatched. CDR3 residues: CASSLRRGRLDSPLHF. The CDR3 region has the DNA TGTGCCAGCAGTTTAAGGAGGGGGCGTTTGGATTCACCCCTCCACTTT.

The rearrangement links TRBV21-1 to TRBJ1-1. TRBV21-1 is termed a pseudogene. CDR3 length equals 16 residues. DNA for the CDR3: TGTGCCAGCAGCAAAGGAGGGCCGCTCGATCACACTGAAGCTTTCTTT. Translated: CASSKGGPLDHTEAFF.

This clone has a handful of counts. V is TRBV28 and J is TRBJ1-4, with 8 bases aligning to TRBD1. Germline-derived CDR1 and CDR2 are MDHEN and SYDVKM. The CDR3 consists of 14 residues. Unmatched junction bases numbered 7, after V lost 5 bases and J lost 8 bases. The CDR3: CASSLGTGPEKLFF. CDR3 coding DNA: TGTGCCAGCAGTCTCGGGACAGGCCCCGAAAAACTGTTTTTT.

The chain recombines TRBV9 with TRBJ2-2; TRBD1 matches 8 bases. With V trimmed by 0 bases and J by 5 bases, 6 bases remained unmatched. CDR3 size: 16 residues. CDR1 and CDR2 (germline): SGDLS, YYNGEE. CDR3 in DNA: TGTGCCAGCAGCGTAGTCGGCAGGGGGCGTACCGGGGAGCTGTTTTTT. Translated, it gives CASSVVGRGRTGELFF.